This is a list of T cell receptor beta chains from one sample in a study of T cells in narcolepsy. Profiled with immunoSEQ multiplex PCR; TCRdb holds only in-frame clones, not every one. Here the sample spans approximately 25,000 clones, roughly 83% being singletons. The sequencing sample was made of CD45RA- memory CD4+ T cells from PBMCs. The receptors shown here come from a human donor with narcolepsy. The CDR3 runs from the conserved cysteine through the conserved F or W. Each record gives: D gene, V gene, clone size, J gene, CDR3 DNA, CDR3 protein. A D gene is named only where the DNA matches it firmly. Some rows have no size entry. The others give once, few or many, or a class for an expanded clone.

D: NA; V: TRBV28; size: NA; J: TRBJ1-4; DNA: TGTGCCAGCAGTGCGTCGCAGACTAATGAAAAACTGTTTTTT; CDR3: CASSASQTNEKLFF
D: NA; V: TRBV5-1; size: NA; J: TRBJ2-5; DNA: TGCGCCAGCAGCTCGAGCATTAAAGAGACCCAGTACTTC; CDR3: CASSSSIKETQYF
D: NA; V: TRBV11-3; size: NA; J: TRBJ2-2; DNA: TGTGCCAGCACCCCACAGGGTCTGAACACCGGGGAGCTGTTTTTT; CDR3: CASTPQGLNTGELFF
D: NA; V: TRBV5-1; size: NA; J: TRBJ2-1; DNA: TGCGCCAGCAGCTTGTTAGGGTCCAATGAGCAGTTCTTC; CDR3: CASSLLGSNEQFF
D: TRBD2; V: TRBV5-6; size: NA; J: TRBJ2-5; DNA: TGTGCCAGCAGCTTTATTTTGACTAGCGGTAAAGAGACCCAGTACTTC; CDR3: CASSFILTSGKETQYF
D: NA; V: TRBV10-3; size: few; J: TRBJ2-3; DNA: TGTGCCATCAGTGTTGGAGGGCCCGGGAATACGCAGTATTTT; CDR3: CAISVGGPGNTQYF
D: NA; V: TRBV11-3; size: NA; J: TRBJ2-5; DNA: TGTGCCAGCAGCTTATCAGCAGCTCTCCAAGAGACCCAGTACTTC; CDR3: CASSLSAALQETQYF
D: NA; V: TRBV7-9; size: NA; J: TRBJ1-1; DNA: TGTGCCAGCAGCTTTCGGAACACTGAAGCTTTCTTT; CDR3: CASSFRNTEAFF
D: NA; V: TRBV7-6; size: few; J: TRBJ2-5; DNA: TGTGCCAGCAGCTTCGGGGAGTTGGAGACCCAGTACTTC; CDR3: CASSFGELETQYF
D: NA; V: TRBV2; size: NA; J: TRBJ2-2; DNA: TGTGCCAGCAGTGAGACGGTAATCGGCGGGGAGCTGTTTTTT; CDR3: CASSETVIGGELFF
D: NA; V: TRBV27; size: NA; J: TRBJ2-7; DNA: TGTGCCAGCGGGGGCTTACCCTACGAGCAGTACTTC; CDR3: CASGGLPYEQYF
D: NA; V: TRBV4-2; size: NA; J: TRBJ2-2; DNA: TGTGCCAGCAGCAACCGGAACACCGGGGAGCTGTTTTTT; CDR3: CASSNRNTGELFF
D: NA; V: TRBV6-6; size: NA; J: TRBJ1-1; DNA: TGTGCCAGCAGTTACCGTCCGACGAACACTGAAGCTTTCTTT; CDR3: CASSYRPTNTEAFF
D: NA; V: TRBV2; size: NA; J: TRBJ2-3; DNA: TGTGCCAGCATGGAGAGGACTAGCACAGATACGCAGTATTTT; CDR3: CASMERTSTDTQYF
D: TRBD1; V: TRBV19; size: once; J: TRBJ1-5; DNA: TGTGCCAGTAGTAGAGCCTCCCTGGACAGGGGTCAGCCCCAGCATTTT; CDR3: CASSRASLDRGQPQHF
D: TRBD1; V: TRBV18; size: NA; J: TRBJ2-7; DNA: TGTGCCAGCTCACAGGACAGGAGCTCCTACGAGCAGTACTTC; CDR3: CASSQDRSSYEQYF
D: TRBD1; V: TRBV10-1; size: NA; J: TRBJ2-2; DNA: TGCGCCAGCAGCGGGACAGCCGCGAACACCGGGGAGCTGTTTTTT; CDR3: CASSGTAANTGELFF
D: TRBD2; V: TRBV7-3; size: few; J: TRBJ2-5; DNA: TGTGCCAGCAGCATGAGCGGGGGCTACCGGGAGACCCAGTACTTC; CDR3: CASSMSGGYRETQYF
D: NA; V: TRBV30; size: NA; J: TRBJ1-1; DNA: TGTGCCTGGCGAAGGGGGTTAGACACTGAAGCTTTCTTT; CDR3: CAWRRGLDTEAFF
D: TRBD2; V: TRBV6-5; size: NA; J: TRBJ2-7; DNA: TGTGCCAGCACCCGGGGCGGGAGGGCTTACGAGCAGTACTTC; CDR3: CASTRGGRAYEQYF
D: TRBD2; V: TRBV11-2; size: NA; J: TRBJ2-4; DNA: TGTGCCAGCACCGGAGGACTAGCGCTCACTCAGTACTTC; CDR3: CASTGGLALTQYF
D: NA; V: TRBV7-8; size: once; J: TRBJ1-1; DNA: TGTGCCAGCAGCTTATCAGCTAGGACTGAAGCTTTCTTT; CDR3: CASSLSARTEAFF
D: TRBD2; V: TRBV7-9; size: NA; J: TRBJ2-1; DNA: TGTGCCAGCAGCCCCCTCGGGACTAGCGGGGGTGGTGAGCAGTTCTTC; CDR3: CASSPLGTSGGGEQFF
D: NA; V: TRBV2; size: NA; J: TRBJ1-2; DNA: TGTGCCAGCAAACCGACAGCCCAACTCACCTGGGGGAACTATGGCTACACCTTC; CDR3: CASKPTAQLTWGNYGYTF
D: TRBD1; V: TRBV7-3; size: NA; J: TRBJ2-3; DNA: TGTGCCAGCAGCTCCCAGACAGGGCTCACAGATACGCAGTATTTT; CDR3: CASSSQTGLTDTQYF
D: NA; V: TRBV11-3; size: NA; J: TRBJ2-1; DNA: TGTGCCAGCAAAGGGGGGGGCAGCAATGAGCAGTTCTTC; CDR3: CASKGGGSNEQFF
D: NA; V: TRBV9; size: once; J: TRBJ1-1; DNA: TGTGCCAGCAGCCCCCAGGGGACCCTGAACACTGAAGCTTTCTTT; CDR3: CASSPQGTLNTEAFF
D: NA; V: TRBV20-1; size: NA; J: TRBJ2-7; DNA: TGCAGTGCTAGATTGGGAGGCGAGCAGTACTTC; CDR3: CSARLGGEQYF
D: NA; V: TRBV19; size: NA; J: TRBJ2-3; DNA: TGTGCCAGTAGTCAACAGGGAACCGCAGATACGCAGTATTTT; CDR3: CASSQQGTADTQYF
D: NA; V: TRBV10-2; size: NA; J: TRBJ1-1; DNA: TGCGCCAGCACTATGACAGGTACTAACACTGAAGCTTTCTTT; CDR3: CASTMTGTNTEAFF
D: NA; V: TRBV30; size: NA; J: TRBJ2-6; DNA: TGTGCCTGGAGTGTACAGGGAGCAGGGGCCAACGTCCTGACTTTC; CDR3: CAWSVQGAGANVLTF
D: NA; V: TRBV11-2; size: NA; J: TRBJ2-7; DNA: TGTGCCAGCAGCAGGGAGGGGACAGAGAACTACTTC; CDR3: CASSREGTENYF
D: NA; V: TRBV6-1; size: NA; J: TRBJ1-2; DNA: TGTGCCAGCATCTCAAGGGCCATCCTCGGGCATGGCTACACCTTC; CDR3: CASISRAILGHGYTF